In this sample, the clone carrying this TCR beta chain turned up many times. Its specificity is unknown. The data belong to a study of molecular identifiers for immune sequencing clone quantification. Study results and limitations: Spiked Jurkat TCR RNA from one cell was reportedly detectable among about 1 million naive cells. In CMV-specific effectors, clones above 20 copies held over 99% of molecules; naive, under 1%.

This CDR3 comprises 15 residues. CDR1 is SGHAT and CDR2 is FQNNGV in the germline V gene. The V gene lost 4 bases and the J gene lost 4 bases, with 16 bases spanning the gap. A CD8+CD4-CCR7+CD45RA+ gate was used to sort naive CD8 T cells. TCRdb reprocessed the PCR reads via MiXCR and lists one record per CDR3 protein. Of some 580,000 distinct CDR3 sequences listed, roughly 23% are singletons. The chain recombines TRBV11-2 with TRBJ1-1, with a possible D match to TRBD1 (6 bases). The source material was naive CD8+ T cells from blood, with Jurkat cell RNA spiked in. Subset described: FACS-sorted CD8+CD4-CCR7+CD45RA+ naive T cells. The TCR comes from a human donor in good health. Some libraries in this study had Jurkat cell RNA spiked in. The chain's CDR3 is CASSSLPGDPTEAFF. For the CDR3, the DNA is TGTGCCAGCAGCTCCTTACCAGGGGACCCCACTGAAGCTTTCTTT.